The 10 T cell receptor beta chains reported below all come from one sample, sequenced in a study of glioma-infiltrating T cells listed by TCRdb under 2016. The listed sequencing device is Illumina MiSeq. The iRepertoire nested amplicon-rescue multiplex PCR (arm-PCR) platform was used to amplify TCR alpha and beta CDR3 regions from RNA. TCRdb ran its own pipeline on the public reads, namely fastp trimming at Q25 and MiXCR clone calling, and kept in-frame beta chains. Merged by CDR3 protein, the rows form single entries marked with the most common genes and DNA. The table for this sample lists 300,000 to 400,000 distinct CDR3 sequences; 41% of them were counted only once. The ten biggest clones cover more than 10% of the sample. Sequencing used glioma tissue, nonneoplastic brain tissue, or PBMCs (not recorded which). These receptors all stem from a human donor with low-grade glioma or glioblastoma, undergoing nonglioma brain surgery, or in good health (not recorded which).

This chain uses TRBV7-9 with TRBJ1-2; 8 nucleotides line up with TRBD1. The CDR3 is made up of 16 amino acids. Germline CDR1 reads SEHNR; CDR2 reads FQNEAQ (reference sequence). The trim removed 5 bases at V and 6 bases at J, leaving 14 bases unmatched. The CDR3 here is CASSTGTGDLLDGYTF. The CDR3 bases are TGTGCCAGCAGCACGGGGACAGGAGACCTCCTTGATGGCTACACCTTC.

This clonotype was seen a handful of times. This rearrangement joins TRBV7-9 to TRBJ2-2; no definite D call. Trimming shortened V by 5 bases and J by 8 bases, and 15 bases separated the two germline ends. From germline, CDR1 is SEHNR and CDR2 FQNEAQ (reference sequence). This CDR3 contains 14 residues. The CDR3 nucleotides read TGTGCCAGCAGCCGAGACTCGCATCCGGGGGAGCTGTTTTTT. Amino acids: CASSRDSHPGELFF.

The chain has TRBV10-3 and TRBJ2-7; D is possibly TRBD1 (5 bases). CDR1 and CDR2 from the germline V gene are ENHRY and SYGVKD. Deletions cut 3 bases from V and 5 bases from J, with 14 bases between. The CDR3 extends over 14 amino acids. CDR3 in amino acids: CAISDWQGGDEQYF. The CDR3 bases are TGTGCCATCAGTGACTGGCAGGGTGGCGACGAGCAGTACTTC.

The chain couples TRBV3-1 to TRBJ2-6, with D unresolved. Germline V lookup: CDR1 LGHDT, CDR2 YNNKEL (reference sequence). There are 16 residues in the CDR3. Trimming left V 1 base short and J 2 bases short, with 9 bases between. The DNA of the CDR3 is TGTGCCAGCAGCCAAGTTGGGTGGACTGGGGCCAACGTCCTGACTTTC. Its protein is CASSQVGWTGANVLTF.

Here the CDR3 DNA reads TGTGCCAGCAGCCAAGTTGTGGGGAGGCAGTTCTTC. Amino acid sequence: CASSQVVGRQFF. The rearrangement uses TRBV3-1 and TRBJ2-1, with D possibly matching TRBD2 (5 bases). CDR1 is LGHDT and CDR2 is YNNKEL in the germline V gene (reference sequence). Trimming took 1 base from V and 12 from J, leaving 10 bases between them. The CDR3 covers 12 residues.

This clonotype appeared many times. J is TRBJ1-5 and V is TRBV20-1, with 8 bases aligning to TRBD1. Per the germline V gene, CDR1 is DFQATT and CDR2 is SNEGSKA (reference sequence). The V segment lost 2 bases and the J segment 3 bases; nucleotides outside the gene matches: 9. The CDR3 is 16 amino acids. The CDR3 reads CSARSRGRSDNQPQHF. CDR3 nucleotide sequence: TGCAGTGCTAGATCCAGGGGGCGTTCTGACAATCAGCCCCAGCATTTT.

In the case of this clonotype: This could be a read error, since a much larger clone is one nucleotide away. The rearrangement links TRBV6-1 to TRBJ1-2; D ambiguous. Trimming cost V 6 bases and J 6 bases, with 17 bases left between them. This CDR3 has 14 amino acids. In germline, CDR1 is MNHNS, CDR2 SASEGT. CDR3 residues: CASSPGGGMNGYTF. The CDR3 coding sequence is TGTGCCAGCAGCCCGGGCGGTGGTATGAATGGCTACACCTTC.

The chain is built from TRBV20-1 and TRBJ2-7; no clear D. The V and J ends lost 3 bases and 3 bases respectively, with 6 bases between them. The CDR3 spans 11 residues. The V gene's germline CDR1 is DFQATT and CDR2 SNEGSKA (reference sequence). CDR3 protein: CSASPVYEQYF. The CDR3, as DNA: TGCAGTGCTAGCCCTGTCTACGAGCAGTACTTC.

This clonotype was counted ten times or more. V and J are TRBV28 and TRBJ2-3; a weak D match, TRBD2 (6 bases). V lost 8 bases to trimming and J lost 1 base, with 19 bases between them. This CDR3 spans 16 amino acids. The germline CDR1 and CDR2 sequences are MDHEN and SYDVKM. CDR3 in amino acids: CASFPGSTGGTDTQYF. CDR3 bases: TGTGCCAGCTTCCCGGGGTCTACGGGGGGCACAGATACGCAGTATTTT.

This clonotype was counted ten times or more. The chain combines TRBV27 with TRBJ2-3; 10 bases line up with TRBD2. In germline, CDR1 is MNHEY, CDR2 SMNVEV (reference sequence). The CDR3 has 16 amino acids. The ends lost 2 bases at V and 2 bases at J; junction bases unmatched: 4. The CDR3 coding sequence is TGTGCCAGCAGTTTAGGGAGCGGGAGGGCCACAGATACGCAGTATTTT. Amino acids: CASSLGSGRATDTQYF.